This TCR beta chain was retrieved from a study of cytomegalovirus exposure and HLA in healthy donors. Data came from immunoSEQ multiplex PCR; TCRdb stores just in-frame clones and leaves some out. The table records 250,000 to 350,000 clones, roughly 89% of them present only once. Germline V CDR1 and CDR2: GTSNPN, SVGIG (reference sequence). CDR3 size: 13 residues. V was shortened by 0 bases and J by 7 bases, with 10 bases between the two germline ends. The chain is built from TRBV30 and TRBJ2-1; D possibly corresponds to TRBD2 (6 bases). The sequenced material came from PBMCs. This receptor was taken from a woman between 18 and 30 years old in good health and CMV-seronegative. In DNA form, the CDR3 reads TGTGCCTGGAGTGTTTGGAGGGGAAATGAGCAGTTCTTC. Translation gives CAWSVWRGNEQFF.